These 26 T cell receptor beta chains came from one sample sequenced in a study of blood T cell repertoires in COVID-19. Assay used: immunoSEQ multiplex PCR; TCRdb lists only in-frame clones, some missing. This sample has 200,000 to 250,000 clones, with 83% found just once. The sequenced sample consisted of peripheral blood. The receptors were sampled from a woman in her twenties or thirties with COVID-19, enrolled during active disease.

A single count supports this clone. The rearrangement uses TRBV6-5 and TRBJ2-7, with a weak D call TRBD1 (6 bases). Per the germline V gene, CDR1 is MNHEY and CDR2 is SVGAGI. Trimming pared 9 bases from V and 0 bases from J, leaving 15 bases between. This CDR3 comprises 14 residues. CDR3 DNA sequence: TGTGCCAGTAAGTCCCAGGGGATCTCCTACGAGCAGTACTTC. This codes for CASKSQGISYEQYF.

The genes are TRBV30 and TRBJ1-2; D might be TRBD1 (6 bases). V was clipped by 3 bases and J by 8 bases, with 13 bases between them. Per germline, CDR1 GTSNPN and CDR2 SVGIG (reference sequence). The CDR3 is 12 amino acids. The CDR3 DNA reads as TGTGCCTGGAGAACAGGGAACGGAGGCTACACCTTC. Its translation is CAWRTGNGGYTF.

In its sample, this clone was seen a few times. The V call is TRBV20-1, the J call TRBJ2-3; D is ambiguous. The CDR3 covers 11 residues. From germline, CDR1 is DFQATT and CDR2 SNEGSKA (reference sequence). V lost 3 bases to trimming and J lost 2 bases, with 3 bases between them. CDR3 region: CSASYTDTQYF. CDR3 nucleotides: TGCAGTGCTAGCTACACAGATACGCAGTATTTT.

The V gene is TRBV12-3 or TRBV12-4, the J gene TRBJ2-5; 7 bases are shared with TRBD2. V lost 6 bases and J lost 2; bases outside the gene matches: 3. The CDR3 sequence is 13 residues long. DNA for the CDR3: TGTGCCAGCAGGGGGGGAGGGCAAGAGACCCAGTACTTC. It translates to CASRGGGQETQYF.

The chain carries TRBV28 and TRBJ1-6; possibly TRBD1 for D (6 bases). Germline assignment: CDR1 MDHEN and CDR2 SYDVKM. This CDR3 region has 15 residues. Trimming removed 5 bases at V and 9 bases at J, with 17 bases between. CDR3 sequence reads: CASSTAGQGFSPLHF. CDR3 bases: TGTGCCAGCAGTACCGCCGGTCAGGGGTTTTCACCCCTCCACTTT.

As DNA, the CDR3 is TGTGCCAGCTCCCAGCAGAGGTCGGCAGAGACCCAGTACTTC. It yields the protein CASSQQRSAETQYF. The chain recombines TRBV7-2 with TRBJ2-5, with D uncertain. Germline V gene sequence: CDR1 SGHTA, CDR2 FQGNSA. The CDR3 is 14 amino acids. V dropped 8 bases and J dropped 4 bases, with 17 bases sitting between them. The complete variable domain, with remaining parts taken from reference TRBV7-2 and TRBJ2-5, reads GAGVSQSPSNKVTEKGKDVELRCDPISGHTALYWYRQSLGQGLEFLIYFQGNSAPDKSGLPSDRFSAERTGGSVSTLTIQRTQQEDSAVYLCASSQQRSAETQYFGPGTRLLVL.

The V gene is TRBV19, the J gene TRBJ1-6; D possibly corresponds to TRBD1 (5 bases). Trimming took 5 bases from V and 7 from J, leaving 9 bases between them. This CDR3 spans 13 amino acids. CDR1 is LNHDA and CDR2 is SQIVND in the germline V gene (reference sequence). CDR3 bases: TGTGCCAGTAGTGCTCCAGGGAATTCACCCCTCCACTTT. It yields the protein CASSAPGNSPLHF.

V is TRBV5-1 and J is TRBJ2-5, with 12 bases lining up with TRBD2. Losses at the gene ends were 3 bases for V and 0 bases for J; bases not matched to a gene: 3. Germline lookup yields CDR1 SGHRS and CDR2 YFSETQ. The CDR3 has 16 amino acids. CDR3 residues: CASSSTSGGYQETQYF. The CDR3 DNA is TGCGCCAGCAGCTCAACTAGCGGGGGGTACCAAGAGACCCAGTACTTC.

The chain combines TRBV5-4 with TRBJ2-1; D unresolved. The germline V and J ends were trimmed by 0 bases and 1 base, with 17 bases remaining between them. Germline assignment: CDR1 SGHNT and CDR2 YYREEE (reference sequence). This CDR3 spans 18 amino acids. The CDR3 region is CASSLDLSLGQSYNEQFF. The CDR3 nucleotides read TGTGCCAGCAGCTTGGACCTTTCGTTGGGCCAATCCTACAATGAGCAGTTCTTC. The full variable domain, its missing parts supplied by reference TRBV5-4 and TRBJ2-1, is ETGVTQSPTHLIKTRGQQVTLRCSSQSGHNTVSWYQQALGQGPQFIFQYYREEENGRGNFPPRFSGLQFPNYSSELNVNALELDDSALYLCASSLDLSLGQSYNEQFFGPGTRLTVL.

The chain carries TRBV6-5 and TRBJ1-2; 7 nucleotides match TRBD1. The CDR3 spans 15 residues. The ends lost 6 bases at V and 5 bases at J; junction bases unmatched: 12. The germline gives CDR1 MNHEY, CDR2 SVGAGI. The CDR3 sequence: CASRSRGSILYGYTF. CDR3 nucleotide sequence: TGTGCCAGCAGGTCCAGGGGGTCCATTTTATATGGCTACACCTTC.

This clone appeared a few times. This specimen includes other DNA sequences encoding the same CDR3. This chain joins TRBV7-3 and TRBJ2-2; unclear D gene. Trimming stripped 2 bases from V and 2 bases from J, with 3 bases between. CDR1 is SGHTA and CDR2 is FQGTGA in the germline V gene. The CDR3 is 13 amino acids. The CDR3 spells CASSLLNTGELFF. In DNA, the CDR3 is TGTGCCAGCAGCTTACTAAACACCGGGGAGCTGTTTTTT.

The table lists this clone with a count of one. The CDR3 nucleotides are TGTGCCAGCAGCCAAAATGCGGGGAGGGATGAGCAGTTCTTC. This encodes CASSQNAGRDEQFF. The chain is built from TRBV3-1 (or the pseudogene TRBV3-2) and TRBJ2-1; 7 bases align to TRBD2. In germline, CDR1 is LGHDT, CDR2 YNNKEL (reference sequence). The CDR3 length is 14 residues. The V segment lost 2 bases and the J segment 8 bases; nucleotides outside the gene matches: 6.

The chain combines TRBV9 with TRBJ2-2; D might be TRBD1 (6 bases). Germline assignment: CDR1 SGDLS and CDR2 YYNGEE. The CDR3 runs 17 residues. Trimming took 0 bases from V and 4 from J, leaving 16 bases between them. Here the CDR3 DNA reads TGTGCCAGCAGCGTAGAGTTTCGGACAGTGGGCACCGGGGAGCTGTTTTTT. Translation gives CASSVEFRTVGTGELFF. The full variable domain, in which reference TRBV9 and TRBJ2-2 provide the parts outside the CDR3, is DSGVTQTPKHLITATGQRVTLRCSPRSGDLSVYWYQQSLDQGLQFLIQYYNGEERAKGNILERFSAQQFPDLHSELNLSSLELGDSALYFCASSVEFRTVGTGELFFGEGSRLTVL.

The CDR3 loop is CASSPGTWDKNTGELFF. CDR3 nucleotides: TGTGCCAGCAGCCCGGGGACGTGGGACAAGAACACCGGGGAGCTGTTTTTT. The V gene is TRBV11-2, the J gene TRBJ2-2; the D gene is possibly TRBD1 (6 bases). The germline gives CDR1 SGHAT, CDR2 FQNNGV. Trimming cost V 5 bases and J 1 base, with 17 bases left between them. This CDR3 comprises 17 residues.

For the CDR3, the DNA is TGTGCCAGTAGCCACGGGACAGGGAGACGGCAATTCTATGAGCAGTTCTTC. Its protein is CASSHGTGRRQFYEQFF. J is TRBJ2-1 and V is TRBV19; 9 bases agree with TRBD1. V trimming: 6 bases; J trimming: 8 bases; junction bases outside the gene matches: 17. The CDR3 runs to 17 residues. Germline V gives CDR1 LNHDA, CDR2 SQIVND (reference sequence).

The chain is built from TRBV2 and TRBJ2-2; a weak D match, TRBD1 (6 bases). V was shortened by 1 base and J by 7 bases, with 10 bases between the two germline ends. This CDR3 comprises 14 residues. Germline CDR1 is SNHLY and CDR2 is FYNNEI. The CDR3 loop is CASSEGTVGGELFF. The CDR3 DNA reads TGTGCCAGCAGTGAAGGGACAGTAGGCGGGGAGCTGTTTTTT.

This clone was observed a handful of times. V is TRBV5-4 and J is TRBJ2-1; D is possibly TRBD2 (5 bases). The length of the CDR3 is 15 residues. CDR1 SGHNT and CDR2 YYREEE come from the germline V gene (reference sequence). V was pared by 4 bases and J by 0 bases, with 11 bases between. CDR3 in DNA: TGTGCCAGCAGCCCTGGACTCCTCTCCTACAATGAGCAGTTCTTC. Encoded protein: CASSPGLLSYNEQFF.

The chain uses TRBV7-2 and TRBJ2-3; TRBD2 agrees at 13 bases. The germline V gene has CDR1 SGHTA and CDR2 FQGNSA. This CDR3 spans 16 amino acids. The V gene end was trimmed by 5 bases and the J gene end by 1 base; junction bases not matched to a gene: 3. For the CDR3, the DNA is TGTGCCAGCAGCCTGACTAGCGGGAGGCGCACAGATACGCAGTATTTT. The encoded protein is CASSLTSGRRTDTQYF.

The gene calls are TRBV6-2 or TRBV6-3 and TRBJ2-7; maybe TRBD2 (5 bases). V was cut by 0 bases and J by 5 bases, with 20 bases left in between. Germline V CDR1 and CDR2: MNHEY, SVGEGT. This CDR3 region has 17 residues. CDR3 sequence (DNA): TGTGCCAGCAGTTACTCGATGAGCGGAGGTAGGGTCAACGAGCAGTACTTC. Its translation is CASSYSMSGGRVNEQYF.

The V and J genes are TRBV5-6 and TRBJ2-5; 12 bases match TRBD1. Germline V lookup: CDR1 SGHDT, CDR2 YYEEEE. The CDR3 contains 17 residues. V lost 4 bases and J lost 5; bases outside the gene matches: 12. The CDR3 nucleotides are TGTGCCAGCAGCCGAGTCCGGGACAGGGGGCGTCGGGAGACCCAGTACTTC. Its protein product is CASSRVRDRGRRETQYF.

The rearrangement joins TRBV6-4 to TRBJ2-2; TRBD2 agrees at 9 bases. CDR3 length equals 16 residues. J lost 1 base, V lost 4 bases, and 4 bases had no gene match. Germline V CDR1 and CDR2: MRHNA, SNTAGT. CDR3 coding DNA: TGTGCCAGCAGTGTTATAGCGGGGGAGAACACCGGGGAGCTGTTTTTT. Protein product: CASSVIAGENTGELFF.

This chain connects TRBV7-8 to TRBJ1-1; 12 nucleotides match TRBD1. J lost 2 bases, V lost 4 bases, and 8 bases had no gene match. CDR3 length equals 17 residues. Germline CDR1 reads SGHVS; CDR2 reads FQNEAQ. CDR3 nucleotides: TGTGCCAGCAGCTCCCGGGACAGGGGGCGCCTAAACACTGAAGCTTTCTTT. Amino acids: CASSSRDRGRLNTEAFF.

J is TRBJ1-3 and V is TRBV28, with D perhaps TRBD1 (6 bases). CDR1 and CDR2 from the germline V gene are MDHEN and SYDVKM. V shed 4 bases and J shed 4 bases, with 11 bases lying between them. This CDR3 has 14 residues. CDR3 region: CASSSQGRGNTIYF. In DNA form, the CDR3 reads TGTGCCAGCAGTTCACAGGGACGGGGAAACACCATATATTTT.

This chain uses TRBV5-1 with TRBJ2-3; 10 bases agree with TRBD2. The CDR3 is made up of 15 amino acids. Germline trimming cut 2 bases from V and 6 bases from J; bases unmatched to any gene: 6. Germline CDR1 and CDR2: SGHRS and YFSETQ. The DNA of the CDR3 is TGCGCCAGCAGCTTACGGACTAGCGGTTCGGATACGCAGTATTTT. As protein: CASSLRTSGSDTQYF.

The rearrangement uses TRBV27 and TRBJ1-2; D unclear. The CDR3 loop spans 14 amino acids. Germline CDR1 MNHEY, CDR2 SMNVEV (reference sequence). Trimming shortened V by 3 bases and J by 1 base, and 9 bases separated the two germline ends. The CDR3 sequence: CASSFLRSNYGYTF. CDR3 in DNA: TGTGCCAGCAGTTTTCTGAGGAGTAACTATGGCTACACCTTC.

This chain joins TRBV6-2 or TRBV6-3 and TRBJ1-1; D is ambiguous. CDR3 length: 15 amino acids. Germline CDR1 and CDR2: MNHEY and SVGEGT. Between the trimmed V and J ends, which lost 4 bases and 1 base, there was a span of 13 bases. The CDR3 region is CASSFLRGQNTEAFF. DNA of the CDR3: TGTGCCAGCAGTTTTCTTAGAGGGCAGAACACTGAAGCTTTCTTT.